These 19 T cell receptor beta chains share one sample of origin, sequenced in a study of tumor-infiltrating lymphocytes in oesophageal squamous cell carcinoma. In TCRdb, the PCR reads were re-called with MiXCR into one record per CDR3 protein. This table has about 12,000 distinct CDR3 sequences, 50% to 60% appearing once. The specimen was esophageal tumor tissue. The receptors originated from a female donor with esophageal squamous cell carcinoma.

The chain recombines TRBV7-1 with TRBJ2-4, with TRBD2 identical over 15 bases. The J call may be mistaken, given a closer DNA end match to TRBJ2-7. TRBV7-1 belongs to the ORF category, with a function that is uncertain. The CDR3 length is 15 residues. The CDR3 reads CASSRTSGGANEQYF. The CDR3 DNA reads TGTGCCAGCAGCCGGACTAGCGGGGGGGCGAACGAGCAGTACTTC.

The V call is TRBV12-3 or TRBV12-4, the J call TRBJ2-7, with 15 bases lining up with TRBD2. The CDR3 has 15 residues. Losses at the gene ends were 6 bases for V and 3 bases for J; bases not matched to a gene: 3. The CDR3 protein is CASRQGLAGGYEQYF. Written as DNA, the CDR3 is TGTGCCAGCAGGCAGGGACTAGCGGGAGGCTACGAGCAGTACTTC.

This chain's CDR3 is CASSYQGQGGEQFF. The DNA of the CDR3 is TGTGCCAGCAGTTACCAAGGACAGGGCGGTGAGCAGTTCTTC. The V call is TRBV6-5, the J call TRBJ2-1; 8 bases fit TRBD1. V lost 2 bases to trimming and J lost 9 bases; unmatched junction nucleotides: 6. The CDR3 is 14 amino acids. Germline CDR1 MNHEY, CDR2 SVGAGI.

A few counts support this clonotype. This rearrangement joins TRBV7-8 to TRBJ2-1; D call uncertain. V gave up 2 bases and J gave up 0 bases, with 8 bases separating them. The germline CDR1 and CDR2 sequences are SGHVS and FQNEAQ. The CDR3 covers 15 residues. The CDR3 here is CASSLSTRSYNEQFF. The CDR3 nucleotides are TGTGCCAGCAGCTTATCAACCCGCTCCTACAATGAGCAGTTCTTC.

The chain is built from TRBV6-1 and TRBJ1-1; D call uncertain. Trimming removed 6 bases at V and 1 base at J, with 12 bases between. Germline V gene sequence: CDR1 MNHNS, CDR2 SASEGT. This CDR3 is built from 14 residues. The CDR3 DNA sequence: TGTGCCAGCAGCGCCCAGACGGCGAACACTGAAGCTTTCTTT. Amino acids: CASSAQTANTEAFF.

This clonotype was seen only once. The chain is built from TRBV10-2 and TRBJ2-1; D unresolved. The DNA end lines up better with TRBJ2-7; the J call may be wrong. This CDR3 is 12 amino acids long. Per germline, CDR1 WSHSY and CDR2 SAAADI. The CDR3 DNA reads as TGCGCCAGCTCACAGTTTAGGAATGAGCAGTACTTC. Encoded protein: CASSQFRNEQYF.

V gene TRBV7-2 combines with J gene TRBJ2-5, with a tentative D call TRBD2 (6 bases). The germline V gene has CDR1 SGHTA and CDR2 FQGNSA. V lost 4 bases, J lost 5 bases, and 14 bases lay in between. The CDR3 runs 14 residues. The CDR3 sequence is CASSYGQGGETQYF. Written as DNA, the CDR3 is TGTGCCAGCAGCTATGGACAAGGAGGGGAGACCCAGTACTTC.

In its sample, this clonotype was seen a few times. The V call is TRBV11-1, the J call TRBJ2-7; unclear D gene. The J call is doubtful: the DNA matches TRBJ2-1 better. This CDR3 spans 16 amino acids. Germline-derived CDR1 and CDR2 are SGHAT and FQDESV (reference sequence). The CDR3 region has the DNA TGTGCCAGCAGCTTATTTATAACGGAGCCGTACAATGAGCAGTTCTTC. This encodes CASSLFITEPYNEQFF.

This chain connects TRBV12-3 or TRBV12-4 to TRBJ2-7, with D unresolved. This CDR3 comprises 14 residues. The germline V and J ends were trimmed by 4 bases and 0 bases, with 10 bases remaining between them. The CDR3 loop reads CASSSLESSYEQYF. Here the CDR3 DNA reads TGTGCCAGCAGTTCGCTGGAGAGCTCCTACGAGCAGTACTTC.

Remarks on this clonotype: No DNA is shown, since the ends of the CDR3 on it are uncertain; the CDR3 is the one TCRdb lists. This CDR3 reads CISVPADGIRHPQETQYF. The chain has TRBV7-5 and TRBJ2-1; TRBD2 is the table's D call and was not checked against the DNA. TRBV7-5 is a pseudogene segment. The CDR3 is made up of 18 amino acids, end residues included.

On this clonotype: An end of the junction does not agree with germline; a read error may underlie this. V usage is TRBV7-6 and J usage is TRBJ2-5; 10 positions agree with TRBD2. Germline V gene data show CDR1 as SGHVS and CDR2 as FNYEAQ. The length of the CDR3 is 15 residues. As DNA, the CDR3 is TGTGCTAGCAGCCAACTAGCGGGAAGGGGGGAGACCCAGTACTTC. It yields the protein CASSQLAGRGETQYF.

The J gene is TRBJ2-1, the V gene TRBV5-4, with D tentatively TRBD1 (6 bases). Germline V gene sequence: CDR1 SGHNT, CDR2 YYREEE (reference sequence). The CDR3 is 11 amino acids. With 5 bases removed from V and 9 bases from J, the gap between germline ends came to 9 bases. The CDR3 bases are TGTGCCAGCAGGCAAGGGGGTGAGCAGTTCTTC. Translating gives CASRQGGEQFF.

This sequence joins TRBV2 and TRBJ2-3; D remains unclear. The V and J ends lost 3 bases and 2 bases respectively, with 12 bases between them. CDR1 and CDR2 (germline): SNHLY, FYNNEI. The CDR3 is made up of 15 amino acids. The CDR3 reads CASSEQAQNTDTQYF. Here the CDR3 DNA reads TGTGCCAGCAGTGAGCAAGCTCAAAACACAGATACGCAGTATTTT. Full variable domain (missing parts from reference TRBV2 and TRBJ2-3): EPEVTQTPSHQVTQMGQEVILRCVPISNHLYFYWYRQILGQKVEFLVSFYNNEISEKSEIFDDQFSVERPDGSNFTLKIRSTKLEDSAMYFCASSEQAQNTDTQYFGPGTRLTVL.

The CDR3 loop reads CASATTSGRYRSYEQYF. The CDR3 DNA reads as TGTGCCAGCGCTACGACTAGCGGGAGGTACCGATCCTACGAGCAGTACTTC. This chain uses TRBV7-9 with TRBJ2-7; 13 positions agree with TRBD2. This CDR3 spans 17 amino acids. Germline CDR1 SEHNR, CDR2 FQNEAQ (reference sequence). Trimming at V came to 8 bases and at J to 1 base, leaving 11 bases not matched to a gene.

The chain is built from TRBV11-2 and TRBJ1-1; unclear D gene. From germline, CDR1 is SGHAT and CDR2 FQNNGV. The ends were cut back, 1 base at V and 1 base at J, with 7 bases in the middle. The CDR3 extends over 14 amino acids. Here the CDR3 reads CASSLGYSNTEAFF. The CDR3 coding sequence is TGTGCCAGCAGCTTAGGATATTCGAACACTGAAGCTTTCTTT.

The chain combines TRBV6-1 with TRBJ2-7; D is possibly TRBD1 (5 bases). The CDR3 length is 16 residues. With 5 bases removed from V and 7 bases from J, the gap between germline ends came to 24 bases. Germline V gives CDR1 MNHNS, CDR2 SASEGT. The CDR3 protein is CASSRLVGVTYNEQYF. In DNA form, the CDR3 reads TGTGCCAGCAGTCGCTTGGTAGGGGTCACCTACAATGAGCAGTACTTC.

The rearrangement uses TRBV7-6 and TRBJ1-4; D not resolved. CDR3 length: 13 residues. Germline CDR1 reads SGHVS; CDR2 reads FNYEAQ. With 2 bases removed from V and 7 bases from J, the gap between germline ends came to 8 bases. CDR3 in amino acids: CASSLTGVEKLFF. CDR3 nucleotides: TGTGCCAGCAGCTTAACTGGGGTTGAAAAACTGTTTTTT.

Turning to this clonotype: In this CDR3 the conserved last residue, phenylalanine or tryptophan, is missing, so a read error is likely. The DNA is left out, because the CDR3 cannot be placed on it with certainty; the CDR3 is given as TCRdb lists it. The chain joins TRBV7-8 to TRBJ2-5; the D call in the table, TRBD1, was not verified against the DNA. Inclusive of both ends, the CDR3 amounts to 17 amino acids. Per the germline V gene, CDR1 is SGHVS and CDR2 is FQNEAQ. CDR3 region: CASSVTGEGAYGYTFGS.

This clonotype was detected a few times. This chain uses TRBV7-9 with TRBJ2-7, with a possible D match to TRBD1 (6 bases). The V end lost 1 base, the J end lost 0 bases, and 10 bases lay between the germline ends. Germline V CDR1 and CDR2: SEHNR, FQNEAQ (reference sequence). The CDR3 runs to 15 residues. This CDR3 reads CASSLVGAPSYEQYF. DNA for the CDR3: TGTGCCAGCAGCTTAGTGGGGGCCCCCTCCTACGAGCAGTACTTC.